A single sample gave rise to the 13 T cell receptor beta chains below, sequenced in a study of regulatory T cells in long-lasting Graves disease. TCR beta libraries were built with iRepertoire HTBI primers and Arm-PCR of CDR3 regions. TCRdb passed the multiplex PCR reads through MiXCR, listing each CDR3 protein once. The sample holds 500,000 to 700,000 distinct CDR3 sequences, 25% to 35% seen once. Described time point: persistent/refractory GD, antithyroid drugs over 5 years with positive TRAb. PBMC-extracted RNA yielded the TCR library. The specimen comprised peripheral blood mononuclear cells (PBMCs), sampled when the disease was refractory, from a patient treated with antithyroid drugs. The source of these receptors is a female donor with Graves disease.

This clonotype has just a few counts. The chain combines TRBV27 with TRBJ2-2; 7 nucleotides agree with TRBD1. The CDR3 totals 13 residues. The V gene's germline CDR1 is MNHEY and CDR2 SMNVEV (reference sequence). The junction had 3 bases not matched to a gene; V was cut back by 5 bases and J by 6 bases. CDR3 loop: CASSRTGSGELFF. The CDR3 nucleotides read TGTGCCAGCAGTCGGACAGGATCCGGGGAGCTGTTTTTT.

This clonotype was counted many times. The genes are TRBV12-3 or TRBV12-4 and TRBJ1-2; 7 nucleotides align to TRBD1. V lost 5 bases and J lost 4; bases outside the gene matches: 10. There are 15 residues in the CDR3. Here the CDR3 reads CASSPRGGGIYGYTF. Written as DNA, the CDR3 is TGTGCCAGCAGTCCCCGGGGAGGGGGCATCTATGGCTACACCTTC.

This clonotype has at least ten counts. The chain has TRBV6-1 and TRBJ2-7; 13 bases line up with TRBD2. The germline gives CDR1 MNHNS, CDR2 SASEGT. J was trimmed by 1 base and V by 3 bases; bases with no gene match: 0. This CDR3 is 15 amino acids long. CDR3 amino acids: CASSEGLAGSYEQYF. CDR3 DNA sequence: TGTGCCAGCAGTGAGGGACTAGCGGGATCCTACGAGCAGTACTTC.

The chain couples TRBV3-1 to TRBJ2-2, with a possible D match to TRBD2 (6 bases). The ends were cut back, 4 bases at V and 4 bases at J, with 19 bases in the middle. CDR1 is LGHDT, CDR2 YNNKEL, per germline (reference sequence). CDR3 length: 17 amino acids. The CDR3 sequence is CASSPQPSAMPTGELFF. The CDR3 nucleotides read TGTGCCAGCAGCCCCCAACCTAGCGCCATGCCCACCGGGGAGCTGTTTTTT.

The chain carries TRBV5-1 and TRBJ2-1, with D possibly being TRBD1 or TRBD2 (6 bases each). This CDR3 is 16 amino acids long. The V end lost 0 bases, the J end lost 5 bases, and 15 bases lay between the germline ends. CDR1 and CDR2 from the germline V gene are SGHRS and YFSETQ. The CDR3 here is CASSLEPGGVNNEQFF. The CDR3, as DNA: TGCGCCAGCAGCTTGGAACCCGGGGGCGTCAACAATGAGCAGTTCTTC. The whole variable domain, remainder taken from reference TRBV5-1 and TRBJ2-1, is KAGVTQTPRYLIKTRGQQVTLSCSPISGHRSVSWYQQTPGQGLQFLFEYFSETQRNKGNFPGRFSGRQFSNSRSEMNVSTLELGDSALYLCASSLEPGGVNNEQFFGPGTRLTVL.

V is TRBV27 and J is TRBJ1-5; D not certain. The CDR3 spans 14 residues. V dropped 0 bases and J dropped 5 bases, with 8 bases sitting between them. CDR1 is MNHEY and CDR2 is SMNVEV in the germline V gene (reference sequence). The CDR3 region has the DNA TGTGCCAGCAGTTTATCGCCGATCCATCAGCCCCAGCATTTT. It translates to CASSLSPIHQPQHF.

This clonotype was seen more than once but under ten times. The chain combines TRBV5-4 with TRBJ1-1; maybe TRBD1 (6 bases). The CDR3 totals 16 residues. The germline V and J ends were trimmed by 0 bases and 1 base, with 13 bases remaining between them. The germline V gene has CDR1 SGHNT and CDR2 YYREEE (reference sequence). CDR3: CASSLGLSDRNTEAFF. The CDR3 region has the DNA TGTGCCAGCAGCTTGGGACTCTCGGACAGGAACACTGAAGCTTTCTTT.

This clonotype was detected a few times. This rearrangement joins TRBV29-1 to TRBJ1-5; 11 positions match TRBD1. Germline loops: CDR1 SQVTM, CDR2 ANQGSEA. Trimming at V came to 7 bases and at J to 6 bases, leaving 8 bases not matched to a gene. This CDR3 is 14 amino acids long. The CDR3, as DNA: TGCAGCGCAGGACAGGGGGCCTTGGGTCAGCCCCAGCATTTT. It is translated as CSAGQGALGQPQHF.

CDR3 DNA sequence: TGTGCCAGCAGCCAAGAGGGGACAACCGGGGAGCTGTTTTTT. It yields the protein CASSQEGTTGELFF. The V gene is TRBV3-1, the J gene TRBJ2-2, with TRBD1 as a possible D gene (6 bases). The germline V gene encodes CDR1 LGHDT and CDR2 YNNKEL (reference sequence). The V end was cut by 0 bases, the J end by 5 bases, with 7 bases between. The CDR3 has 14 residues.

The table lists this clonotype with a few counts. CDR3 nucleotides: TGTGCCAGCAGCCCAGATCTCAATCAGCCCCAGCATTTT. Amino acid sequence: CASSPDLNQPQHF. This sequence joins TRBV6-1 and TRBJ1-5, with no clear D. V was shortened by 6 bases and J by 3 bases, with 9 bases between the two germline ends. The CDR3 runs to 13 residues. CDR1 and CDR2 (germline): MNHNS, SASEGT.

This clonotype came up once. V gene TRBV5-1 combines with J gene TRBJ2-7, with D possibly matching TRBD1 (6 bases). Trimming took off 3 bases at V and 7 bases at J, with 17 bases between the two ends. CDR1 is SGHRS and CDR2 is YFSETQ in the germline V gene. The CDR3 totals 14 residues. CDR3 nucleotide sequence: TGCGCCAGCAGCTCCGGGACAAAATCTCGGGAGCAGTACTTC. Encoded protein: CASSSGTKSREQYF.

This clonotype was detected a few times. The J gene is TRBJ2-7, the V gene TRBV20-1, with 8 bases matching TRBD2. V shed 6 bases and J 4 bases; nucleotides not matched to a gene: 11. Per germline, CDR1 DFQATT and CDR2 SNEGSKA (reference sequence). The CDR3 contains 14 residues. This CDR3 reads CSAIPSGSVYEQYF. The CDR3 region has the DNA TGCAGTGCCATTCCTAGCGGGTCTGTATACGAGCAGTACTTC.

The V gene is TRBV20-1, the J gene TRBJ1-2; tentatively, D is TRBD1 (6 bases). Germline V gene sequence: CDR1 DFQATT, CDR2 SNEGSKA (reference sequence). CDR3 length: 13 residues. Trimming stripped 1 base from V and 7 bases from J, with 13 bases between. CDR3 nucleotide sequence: TGCAGTGCTAGAGTATCGGACAGTCGTGGCTACACCTTC. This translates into CSARVSDSRGYTF.